What follows are 29 T cell receptor beta chains derived from one specimen sequenced in a study of spatial heterogeneity in lung cancer. MiXCR was run by TCRdb on the 5' RACE reads, yielding one entry per CDR3 protein. The sample lists some 25,000 distinct CDR3 sequences, approximately 4.8% occurring once. Time point given: sample taken at primary tumor resection. The source material was PBMCs, sampled at surgery. The receptors derive from a male donor with early-stage non-small cell lung cancer.

This clonotype was counted ten times or more. The chain recombines TRBV7-2 with TRBJ2-1; the match to TRBD1 covers 9 bases. The CDR3 extends over 15 amino acids. The J segment lost 2 bases and the V segment lost 3 bases, leaving 2 bases of the junction unmatched. The V gene's germline CDR1 is SGHTA and CDR2 FQGNSA. CDR3: CASSLGQGTYNEQFF. CDR3 bases: TGTGCCAGCAGCTTGGGACAGGGAACCTACAATGAGCAGTTCTTC.

This clonotype came up many times. For the CDR3, the DNA is TGTGCCAGCTCACGACGACAGACTGGGGCCAACGTCCTGACTTTC. Protein product: CASSRRQTGANVLTF. The chain joins TRBV18 to TRBJ2-6; TRBD1 might be the D (5 bases). The CDR3 spans 15 residues. Germline V lookup: CDR1 KGHSH, CDR2 LQKENI. Trimming took 4 bases from V and 2 from J, leaving 9 bases between them.

This clonotype was recorded many times. V gene TRBV4-3 combines with J gene TRBJ1-1; D remains ambiguous. Between the trimmed V and J ends, which lost 4 bases and 0 bases, there was a span of 12 bases. CDR3 length: 15 amino acids. The germline V gene has CDR1 LGHNA and CDR2 YSLEER. CDR3 region: CASSRQVQMNTEAFF. CDR3 DNA: TGCGCCAGCAGCCGCCAAGTGCAGATGAACACTGAAGCTTTCTTT.

This clonotype was picked up many times. The V call is TRBV19, the J call TRBJ1-5; D is uncertain. The CDR3 loop spans 13 amino acids. In germline, CDR1 is LNHDA, CDR2 SQIVND (reference sequence). V gave up 3 bases and J gave up 5 bases, with 8 bases separating them. This CDR3 reads CASSMSSDQPQHF. The CDR3 DNA reads as TGTGCCAGTAGTATGAGCAGCGATCAGCCCCAGCATTTT. Together with reference TRBV19 and TRBJ1-5, the CDR3 gives the full variable domain: DGGITQSPKYLFRKEGQNVTLSCEQNLNHDAMYWYRQDPGQGLRLIYYSQIVNDFQKGDIAEGYSVSREKKESFPLTVTSAQKNPTAFYLCASSMSSDQPQHFGDGTRLSIL.

At least ten counts were recorded for this clonotype. The chain couples TRBV6-2 or TRBV6-3 to TRBJ1-2; D is perhaps TRBD1 (5 bases). V was trimmed by 6 bases and J by 2 bases, leaving 10 bases between them. The CDR3 covers 13 residues. Germline-derived CDR1 and CDR2 are MNHEY and SVGEGT. This CDR3 is CASRQGVNYGYTF. CDR3 sequence (DNA): TGTGCCAGCAGGCAGGGCGTAAACTATGGCTACACCTTC.

This clonotype qualifies as medium-sized (0.01 to 0.1%). The CDR3 DNA reads as TGTGCCACCAGTGATCCCCTGACTAGCTCCTACGAGCAGTACTTC. Residues: CATSDPLTSSYEQYF. The gene calls are TRBV24-1 and TRBJ2-7; possible D gene TRBD2, 6 bases. CDR3 size: 15 residues. Per the germline V gene, CDR1 is KGHDR and CDR2 is SFDVKD. V was cut by 3 bases and J by 0 bases, with 11 bases left in between.

This clonotype appeared many times. The V call is TRBV10-3, the J call TRBJ2-3; D unresolved. V lost 8 bases and J lost 2, with 5 bases in between. CDR1 is ENHRY and CDR2 is SYGVKD in the germline V gene. This CDR3 has 11 residues. For the CDR3, the DNA is TGTGCCATCGGACCCACAGATACGCAGTATTTT. It codes for CAIGPTDTQYF.

This clonotype occurred many times. The rearrangement links TRBV6-1 to TRBJ2-1, with TRBD2 identical over 9 bases. With V trimmed by 6 bases and J by 2 bases, 11 bases remained unmatched. Germline V gene lookup returns CDR1 MNHNS and CDR2 SASEGT. The CDR3 is 17 amino acids. CDR3 DNA: TGTGCCAGCAGGGAATTTAGCGGGAGCATGACCTACAATGAGCAGTTCTTC. Translated: CASREFSGSMTYNEQFF.

This clonotype was observed at least ten times. This rearrangement joins TRBV6-2 or TRBV6-3 to TRBJ2-5; TRBD2 matches at 7 bases. The CDR3 contains 15 residues. J was trimmed by 5 bases and V by 0 bases; bases with no gene match: 6. In germline, CDR1 is MNHEY, CDR2 SVGEGT. The CDR3 spells CASSYSSLGGETQYF. The CDR3 DNA reads as TGTGCCAGCAGTTACTCGAGTTTGGGGGGGGAGACCCAGTACTTC.

This clonotype was observed at least ten times. This chain uses TRBV27 with TRBJ2-1, with a weak D call TRBD1 (7 bases). CDR3 length: 14 amino acids. Trimming pared 10 bases from V and 3 bases from J, leaving 16 bases between. Germline CDR1 reads MNHEY; CDR2 reads SMNVEV (reference sequence). The CDR3 sequence: CATKGQEGYNEQFF. The CDR3 DNA is TGTGCCACCAAAGGACAGGAGGGCTACAATGAGCAGTTCTTC.

This clonotype counts as medium-sized (0.01 to 0.1%). The chain is built from TRBV6-2 or TRBV6-3 and TRBJ2-5; no firm D call. Trimming removed 10 bases at V and 13 bases at J, with 22 bases between. Germline lookup yields CDR1 MNHEY and CDR2 SVGEGT. The CDR3 has 12 amino acids. CDR3: CATTGDSIRPYF. The CDR3 nucleotides are TGTGCCACCACCGGCGACTCTATACGTCCGTACTTC.

This clonotype was seen ten or more times. The J gene is TRBJ2-1, the V gene TRBV20-1; no reliable D call. V lost 7 bases and J lost 1, with 20 bases in between. Germline CDR1 reads DFQATT; CDR2 reads SNEGSKA (reference sequence). This CDR3 comprises 16 residues. The CDR3 protein is CSVPDVIRHSYNEQFF. CDR3 nucleotides: TGCAGTGTCCCGGACGTCATTCGGCATTCCTACAATGAGCAGTTCTTC.

This clonotype was recorded at least ten times. The chain has TRBV20-1 and TRBJ1-5, with D maybe TRBD1 (6 bases). Between the trimmed V and J ends, which lost 6 bases and 0 bases, there was a span of 12 bases. This CDR3 contains 14 residues. CDR1 and CDR2 from the germline V gene are DFQATT and SNEGSKA (reference sequence). The CDR3 spells CSAGQTSSNQPQHF. CDR3 sequence (DNA): TGCAGTGCAGGACAGACTTCTAGCAATCAGCCCCAGCATTTT.

This clonotype was observed many times. The J gene is TRBJ1-1, the V gene TRBV6-2 or TRBV6-3, with 9 nucleotides matching TRBD1. From germline, CDR1 is MNHEY and CDR2 SVGEGT. V lost 8 bases to trimming and J lost 0 bases; unmatched junction nucleotides: 13. The CDR3 covers 17 residues. CDR3 sequence: CASQTLGQGVMNTEAFF. The CDR3 DNA reads TGTGCCAGCCAAACTTTGGGACAGGGCGTCATGAACACTGAAGCTTTCTTT.

Ten or more counts support this clonotype. This rearrangement joins TRBV2 to TRBJ2-1; perhaps D is TRBD1 or TRBD2 (6 bases each). V was clipped by 8 bases and J by 6 bases, with 14 bases between them. The CDR3 is 13 amino acids. The germline CDR1 and CDR2 sequences are SNHLY and FYNNEI. The CDR3 bases are TGTGCCAGCGGGGGCACTAGCAGCAATGAGCAGTTCTTC. Translation: CASGGTSSNEQFF. Drawing the rest from reference TRBV2 and TRBJ2-1, the complete variable domain is EPEVTQTPSHQVTQMGQEVILRCVPISNHLYFYWYRQILGQKVEFLVSFYNNEISEKSEIFDDQFSVERPDGSNFTLKIRSTKLEDSAMYFCASGGTSSNEQFFGPGTRLTVL.

This clonotype was seen ten or more times. The J gene is TRBJ2-3, the V gene TRBV5-1, with 7 bases identical to TRBD1. Germline CDR1 SGHRS, CDR2 YFSETQ. With V trimmed by 4 bases and J by 1 base, 9 bases remained unmatched. The length of the CDR3 is 16 residues. Written as DNA, the CDR3 is TGCGCCAGCAGCCCTATACTCGACAGGGGCACAGATACGCAGTATTTT. Protein: CASSPILDRGTDTQYF.

The J gene is TRBJ2-5, the V gene TRBV11-1, with D hard to call. Germline CDR1 SGHAT, CDR2 FQDESV (reference sequence). The CDR3 loop spans 14 amino acids. The ends were cut back, 5 bases at V and 1 base at J, with 11 bases in the middle. This CDR3 reads CASSPSRSQETQYF. The DNA of the CDR3 is TGTGCCAGCAGCCCCTCTCGGTCCCAAGAGACCCAGTACTTC.

This clonotype was seen only a few times. The chain joins TRBV3-1 to TRBJ2-1, with D possibly being TRBD2 (6 bases). Between the trimmed V and J ends, which lost 4 bases and 0 bases, there was a span of 13 bases. The germline gives CDR1 LGHDT, CDR2 YNNKEL (reference sequence). The CDR3 totals 16 residues. CDR3 nucleotides: TGTGCCAGCAGCCCCTGGAGGGAGCCCTCCTACAATGAGCAGTTCTTC. Translated: CASSPWREPSYNEQFF.

In this sample, this clonotype turned up a few times. The chain is built from TRBV5-1 and TRBJ1-4; maybe TRBD1 (5 bases). The CDR3 consists of 15 residues. CDR1 is SGHRS, CDR2 YFSETQ, per germline. The V gene lost 0 bases and the J gene lost 5 bases, with 11 bases spanning the gap. Here the CDR3 DNA reads TGCGCCAGCAGCTTGGCTGGACAAGGGAATGAAAAACTGTTTTTT. Encoded protein: CASSLAGQGNEKLFF. Combining the CDR3 with reference TRBV5-1 and TRBJ1-4 gives the whole variable domain KAGVTQTPRYLIKTRGQQVTLSCSPISGHRSVSWYQQTPGQGLQFLFEYFSETQRNKGNFPGRFSGRQFSNSRSEMNVSTLELGDSALYLCASSLAGQGNEKLFFGSGTQLSVL.

This clonotype was detected many times. The chain uses TRBV11-2 and TRBJ2-7; TRBD2 matches 7 bases. J was trimmed by 3 bases and V by 4 bases; bases with no gene match: 9. CDR3 length equals 15 residues. CDR1 is SGHAT and CDR2 is FQNNGV in the germline V gene. The chain's CDR3 is CASSSAGTMSYEQYF. The CDR3 nucleotides are TGTGCCAGCAGCTCCGCCGGGACTATGAGCTACGAGCAGTACTTC.

This chain connects TRBV5-4 to TRBJ2-2; no reliable D call. CDR3 size: 15 residues. The germline V gene has CDR1 SGHNT and CDR2 YYREEE (reference sequence). Trimming pared 1 base from V and 0 bases from J, leaving 7 bases between. CDR3 sequence reads: CASSLTGSNTGELFF. The CDR3 DNA is TGTGCCAGCAGCTTGACTGGGTCGAACACCGGGGAGCTGTTTTTT.

This clonotype was found many times. This chain's CDR3 is CASSELGGHNYEQYF. Here the CDR3 DNA reads TGTGCCAGCAGTGAATTAGGCGGACACAACTACGAGCAGTACTTC. This chain links TRBV6-1 with TRBJ2-7; D is possibly TRBD1 (5 bases). In germline, CDR1 is MNHNS, CDR2 SASEGT. V was shortened by 2 bases and J by 3 bases, with 14 bases between the two germline ends. CDR3 length equals 15 residues.

At least ten counts were recorded for this clonotype. Relative to the germline gene, one junction end is altered; a read error may explain this. The chain has TRBV7-7 and TRBJ1-2; perhaps TRBD1 as D (5 bases). The CDR3 loop spans 13 amino acids. Germline V CDR1 and CDR2: SSHAT, FNYEAQ (reference sequence). The CDR3 nucleotides read TGTGCTAGCAGCTTTCCCAGGGCCCATGGCTACACCTTC. Its translation: CASSFPRAHGYTF.

The rearrangement links TRBV5-1 to TRBJ2-3; 7 bases are a match to TRBD2. CDR3 length: 16 amino acids. CDR1 SGHRS and CDR2 YFSETQ come from the germline V gene. Trimming removed 0 bases from V and 5 bases from J; junction bases left unmatched: 9. In DNA form, the CDR3 reads TGCGCCAGCAGCTTGGGAGCGGGGCGCACGGGAGATACGCAGTATTTT. It specifies CASSLGAGRTGDTQYF. Combining the CDR3 with reference TRBV5-1 and TRBJ2-3 gives the whole variable domain KAGVTQTPRYLIKTRGQQVTLSCSPISGHRSVSWYQQTPGQGLQFLFEYFSETQRNKGNFPGRFSGRQFSNSRSEMNVSTLELGDSALYLCASSLGAGRTGDTQYFGPGTRLTVL.

The J gene is TRBJ2-5, the V gene TRBV30; weak D call: TRBD1 (6 bases). The germline gives CDR1 GTSNPN, CDR2 SVGIG (reference sequence). The CDR3 length is 12 residues. Trimming took 4 bases from V and 5 from J, leaving 11 bases between them. DNA for the CDR3: TGTGCCTGGAACCAGGGGTGGGAGACCCAGTACTTC. Translation gives CAWNQGWETQYF.

In this sample, this clonotype turned up many times. This sequence joins TRBV25-1 and TRBJ1-1; no clear D gene. The V and J ends lost 5 bases and 4 bases respectively, with 14 bases between them. The germline CDR1 and CDR2 sequences are MGHDK and SYGVNS. The CDR3 covers 14 residues. The CDR3 sequence is CASSYTSRATEAFF. DNA for the CDR3: TGTGCCAGCAGTTATACGTCACGGGCCACTGAAGCTTTCTTT.

This clonotype was picked up many times. V gene TRBV6-6 combines with J gene TRBJ1-4; D perhaps matches TRBD1 (5 bases). There are 14 residues in the CDR3. The V gene's germline CDR1 is MNHNY and CDR2 SVGAGI (reference sequence). The V and J ends lost 4 bases and 5 bases respectively, with 11 bases between them. CDR3 coding DNA: TGTGCCAGCAGTTCCACAGGCCCCAATGAAAAACTGTTTTTT. It codes for CASSSTGPNEKLFF.

This clonotype came up a few times. The chain uses TRBV7-2 and TRBJ2-1, with D possibly matching TRBD1 (6 bases). This CDR3 has 15 residues. Germline CDR1 and CDR2: SGHTA and FQGNSA. V gave up 5 bases and J gave up 9 bases, with 20 bases separating them. The CDR3 reads CASSRQQGLASEQFF. CDR3 nucleotide sequence: TGTGCCAGCAGCCGGCAACAGGGCCTCGCGAGTGAGCAGTTCTTC.

This clonotype was picked up many times. The rearrangement joins TRBV27 to TRBJ2-3; 8 nucleotides align to TRBD2. The CDR3 has 16 amino acids. Germline values: CDR1 MNHEY, CDR2 SMNVEV (reference sequence). J lost 3 bases, V lost 1 base, and 6 bases had no gene match. Here the CDR3 DNA reads TGTGCCAGCAGTTTATTGAGCGGGAGACAGACAGATACGCAGTATTTT. It encodes CASSLLSGRQTDTQYF.